The rows below give T cell receptor beta chains drawn from one sample of a study of T cells after yellow fever vaccination. TCRdb redid the calling of the 5' RACE reads with MiXCR, one entry per CDR3 protein. The table has 300,000 or so distinct CDR3 sequences, around 8.6% seen once. The source was CD4+ T cells sorted from PBMCs, collected 5 days after the yellow fever booster vaccination. The receptors originated from a man aged 18 to 29 who received the YFV17D yellow fever vaccine. The CDR3 runs from the conserved cysteine through the conserved F or W. Fields, in order: clone size, D gene, V gene, CDR3 protein. D genes are given only for firm matches. Size tells how often a clone was seen (once, few, many) or the class of an expanded clone, and some rows leave it out.

abundance: many
d_gene: NA
v_gene: TRBV7-6
CDR3aa: CASSLGAVKETQYF

abundance: few
d_gene: NA
v_gene: TRBV12-3/TRBV12-4
CDR3aa: CASSLTGNSNQPQHF

abundance: NA
d_gene: NA
v_gene: TRBV7-3
CDR3aa: CASSRTPASGGELFF

abundance: few
d_gene: NA
v_gene: TRBV29-1
CDR3aa: CSVDRRQTNTEAFF

abundance: many
d_gene: TRBD1
v_gene: TRBV12-3/TRBV12-4
CDR3aa: CASSFQGAGEAFF

abundance: many
d_gene: NA
v_gene: TRBV4-1
CDR3aa: CASSQERNSYNEQFF

abundance: NA
d_gene: NA
v_gene: TRBV14
CDR3aa: CASSQRPRNTIYF

abundance: NA
d_gene: NA
v_gene: TRBV6-5
CDR3aa: CASSQPQTGLPSYEQYF

abundance: few
d_gene: NA
v_gene: TRBV7-2
CDR3aa: CASSQKPGADTQYF

abundance: NA
d_gene: NA
v_gene: TRBV4-2
CDR3aa: CASSLEIFRSGANVLTF

abundance: NA
d_gene: NA
v_gene: TRBV7-2
CDR3aa: CASSRRGGPGTDTQYF

abundance: many
d_gene: TRBD1
v_gene: TRBV7-9
CDR3aa: CASSFGTGGETQYF

abundance: many
d_gene: NA
v_gene: TRBV18
CDR3aa: CASSPNGGVSSYEQYF

abundance: many
d_gene: NA
v_gene: TRBV5-1
CDR3aa: CASSPILGGTGELFF

abundance: NA
d_gene: NA
v_gene: TRBV2
CDR3aa: CASSPDRTNQPQHF

abundance: few
d_gene: TRBD1
v_gene: TRBV4-1
CDR3aa: CASSQPIDRAPYEQYF

abundance: few
d_gene: NA
v_gene: TRBV6-1
CDR3aa: CASKRRESNQPQHF

abundance: few
d_gene: NA
v_gene: TRBV12-3/TRBV12-4
CDR3aa: CASGLMSSYNEQFF

abundance: few
d_gene: TRBD2
v_gene: TRBV7-7
CDR3aa: CASSPRPSGADTQYF

abundance: NA
d_gene: NA
v_gene: TRBV6-5
CDR3aa: CASSYSPQSSSYEQYF

abundance: few
d_gene: NA
v_gene: TRBV7-9
CDR3aa: CASRRTRLVSGELFF

abundance: few
d_gene: NA
v_gene: TRBV28
CDR3aa: CASTPGGLRGETQYF

abundance: NA
d_gene: NA
v_gene: TRBV20-1
CDR3aa: CSASSTINPYRYTF

abundance: NA
d_gene: NA
v_gene: TRBV29-1
CDR3aa: CSVGLQETQYF

abundance: few
d_gene: TRBD1
v_gene: TRBV7-2
CDR3aa: CASSPGVGGNSPLHF

abundance: few
d_gene: TRBD1
v_gene: TRBV4-3
CDR3aa: CASSRLRGNQPQHF

abundance: many
d_gene: NA
v_gene: TRBV20-1
CDR3aa: CSAKKNGGNQPQHF

abundance: few
d_gene: NA
v_gene: TRBV11-2
CDR3aa: CASNEVRTDTQYF

abundance: few
d_gene: TRBD1
v_gene: TRBV12-3/TRBV12-4
CDR3aa: CASSRQGEVEPLHF

abundance: NA
d_gene: NA
v_gene: TRBV7-2
CDR3aa: CASSKRTGELFF

abundance: few
d_gene: TRBD1
v_gene: TRBV11-2
CDR3aa: CASSLNRDRLSPLHF

abundance: NA
d_gene: NA
v_gene: TRBV12-3/TRBV12-4
CDR3aa: CASNPGLYNEQFF

abundance: many
d_gene: NA
v_gene: TRBV2
CDR3aa: CASNNRGGRGETQYF

abundance: few
d_gene: TRBD2
v_gene: TRBV7-3
CDR3aa: CASSFKPSGVIGELFF

abundance: few
d_gene: TRBD1
v_gene: TRBV7-2
CDR3aa: CASSFPGQGPDTQYF

abundance: few
d_gene: TRBD2
v_gene: TRBV11-2
CDR3aa: CASSPGLDQETQYF

abundance: few
d_gene: TRBD2
v_gene: TRBV11-2
CDR3aa: CASSARLAGGNIQYF

abundance: few
d_gene: TRBD1
v_gene: TRBV29-1
CDR3aa: CSVDREGVNTEAFF

abundance: few
d_gene: NA
v_gene: TRBV5-1
CDR3aa: CASSTGQHSNEKLFF

abundance: NA
d_gene: TRBD2
v_gene: TRBV19
CDR3aa: CATTVTGTTYTDTQYF

abundance: many
d_gene: NA
v_gene: TRBV19
CDR3aa: CASIDRSNEQFF

abundance: few
d_gene: NA
v_gene: TRBV6-6
CDR3aa: CASSTPEEGGGYTF

abundance: NA
d_gene: NA
v_gene: TRBV7-2
CDR3aa: CASSLDPPTSGNTIYF

abundance: NA
d_gene: TRBD2
v_gene: TRBV7-8
CDR3aa: CASSFGGEDTQYF

abundance: NA
d_gene: TRBD2
v_gene: TRBV7-8
CDR3aa: CASSSVWASGGPDTQYF

abundance: many
d_gene: NA
v_gene: TRBV27
CDR3aa: CASSPYKDPRVQETQYF

abundance: many
d_gene: NA
v_gene: TRBV28
CDR3aa: CASSFSGRWSYGYTF

abundance: NA
d_gene: TRBD1
v_gene: TRBV20-1
CDR3aa: CSASPGQGPEGYTF

abundance: few
d_gene: NA
v_gene: TRBV11-2
CDR3aa: CASSSMSGPGNLETQYF

abundance: NA
d_gene: TRBD1
v_gene: TRBV7-3
CDR3aa: CASRPGQGGGYTF

abundance: many
d_gene: NA
v_gene: TRBV20-1
CDR3aa: CSARARDEGRDTQYF

abundance: many
d_gene: NA
v_gene: TRBV4-3
CDR3aa: CASSNGTTVNSPLHF